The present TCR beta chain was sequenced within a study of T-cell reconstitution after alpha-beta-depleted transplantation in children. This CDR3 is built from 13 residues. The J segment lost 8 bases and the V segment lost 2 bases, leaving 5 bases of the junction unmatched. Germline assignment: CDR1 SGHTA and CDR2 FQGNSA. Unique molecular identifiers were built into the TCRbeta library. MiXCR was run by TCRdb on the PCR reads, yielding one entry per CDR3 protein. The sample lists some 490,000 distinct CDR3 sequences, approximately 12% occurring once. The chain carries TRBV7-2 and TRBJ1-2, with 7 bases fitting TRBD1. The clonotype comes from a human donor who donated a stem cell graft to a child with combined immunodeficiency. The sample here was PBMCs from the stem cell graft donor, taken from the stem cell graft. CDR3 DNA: TGTGCCAGCAGCTTATCGACAGGGAAAGGCTACACCTTC. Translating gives CASSLSTGKGYTF.